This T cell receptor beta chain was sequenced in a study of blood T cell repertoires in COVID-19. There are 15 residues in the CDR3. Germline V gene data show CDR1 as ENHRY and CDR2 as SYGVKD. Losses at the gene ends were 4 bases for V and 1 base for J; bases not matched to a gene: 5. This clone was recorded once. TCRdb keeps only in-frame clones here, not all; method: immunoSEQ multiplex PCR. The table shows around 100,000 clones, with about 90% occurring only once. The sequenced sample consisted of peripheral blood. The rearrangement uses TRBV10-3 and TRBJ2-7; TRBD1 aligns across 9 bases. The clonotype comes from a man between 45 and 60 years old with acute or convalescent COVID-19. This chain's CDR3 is CAISAGTGKSYEQYF. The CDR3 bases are TGTGCCATCAGTGCCGGGACAGGGAAGTCCTACGAGCAGTACTTC.